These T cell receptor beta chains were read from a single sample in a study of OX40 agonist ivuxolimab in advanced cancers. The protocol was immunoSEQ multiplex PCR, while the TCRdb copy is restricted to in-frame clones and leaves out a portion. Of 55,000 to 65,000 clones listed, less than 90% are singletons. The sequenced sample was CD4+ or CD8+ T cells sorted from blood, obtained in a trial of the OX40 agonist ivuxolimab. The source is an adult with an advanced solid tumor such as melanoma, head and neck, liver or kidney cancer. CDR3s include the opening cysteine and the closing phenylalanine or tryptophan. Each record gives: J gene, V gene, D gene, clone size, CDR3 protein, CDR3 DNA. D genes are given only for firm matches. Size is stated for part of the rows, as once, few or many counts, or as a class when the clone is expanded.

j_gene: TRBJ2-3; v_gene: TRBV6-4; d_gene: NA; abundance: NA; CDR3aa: CASRRQESTDTQYF; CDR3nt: TGTGCCAGCAGAAGACAAGAAAGCACAGATACGCAGTATTTT
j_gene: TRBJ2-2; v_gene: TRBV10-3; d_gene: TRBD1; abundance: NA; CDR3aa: CAIQWDRGSGELFF; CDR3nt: TGTGCCATCCAATGGGACAGGGGGAGCGGGGAGCTGTTTTTT
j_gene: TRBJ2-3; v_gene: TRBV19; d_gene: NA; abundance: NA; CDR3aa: CASTSYAGSTDTQYF; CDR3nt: TGTGCCAGTACCTCCTACGCGGGAAGCACAGATACGCAGTATTTT
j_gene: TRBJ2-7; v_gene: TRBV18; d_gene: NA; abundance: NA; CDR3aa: CASSEGGQYF; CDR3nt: TGTGCCAGCTCGGAAGGGGGGCAGTACTTC
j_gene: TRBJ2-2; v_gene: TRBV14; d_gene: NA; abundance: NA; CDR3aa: CASSQVTGTGELFF; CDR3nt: TGTGCCAGCAGCCAAGTTACGGGCACCGGGGAGCTGTTTTTT
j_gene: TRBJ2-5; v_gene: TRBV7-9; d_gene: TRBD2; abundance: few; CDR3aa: CASSLGASGQETQYF; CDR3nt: TGTGCCAGCAGCTTAGGGGCTAGCGGACAAGAGACCCAGTACTTC
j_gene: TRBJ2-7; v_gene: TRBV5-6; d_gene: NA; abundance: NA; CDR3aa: CASSRMGLWASTYEQYF; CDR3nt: TGTGCCAGCAGCAGGATGGGTTTGTGGGCGAGCACCTACGAGCAGTACTTC
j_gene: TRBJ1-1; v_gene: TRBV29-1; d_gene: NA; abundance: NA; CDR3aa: CSSGYNTEAFF; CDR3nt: TGCAGCTCAGGGTATAACACTGAAGCTTTCTTT
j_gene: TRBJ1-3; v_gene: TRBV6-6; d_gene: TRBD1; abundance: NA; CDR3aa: CASSDRGVGNTIYF; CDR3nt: TGTGCCAGCAGTGACAGGGGAGTCGGAAACACCATATATTTT
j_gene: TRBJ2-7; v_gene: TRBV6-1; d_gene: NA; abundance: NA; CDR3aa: CASGPWQGPSYEQYF; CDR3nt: TGTGCCAGCGGACCCTGGCAGGGGCCCTCCTACGAGCAGTACTTC
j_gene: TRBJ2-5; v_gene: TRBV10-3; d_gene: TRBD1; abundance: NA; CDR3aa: CAISRRDRKETQYF; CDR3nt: TGTGCCATCAGTAGGAGGGACAGGAAAGAGACCCAGTACTTC
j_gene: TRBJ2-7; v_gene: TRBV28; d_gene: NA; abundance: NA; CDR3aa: CASSLIGVFDEQYF; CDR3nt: TGTGCCAGCAGTCTAATAGGGGTGTTCGACGAGCAGTACTTC
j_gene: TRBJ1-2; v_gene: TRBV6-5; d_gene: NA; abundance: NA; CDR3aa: CASSRKSFPAAGYTF; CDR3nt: TGTGCCAGCAGTAGAAAATCTTTTCCTGCCGCTGGCTACACCTTC
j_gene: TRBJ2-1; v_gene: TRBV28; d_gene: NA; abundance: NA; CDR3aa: CASSLRREQFF; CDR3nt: TGTGCCAGCAGTTTACGGCGCGAGCAGTTCTTC
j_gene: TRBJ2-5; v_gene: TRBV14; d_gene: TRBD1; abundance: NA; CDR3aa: CASSLGQGETQYF; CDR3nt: TGTGCCAGCAGCCTAGGACAGGGTGAGACCCAGTACTTC
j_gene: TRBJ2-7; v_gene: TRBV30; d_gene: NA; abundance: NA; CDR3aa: CAWSQDGSYEQYF; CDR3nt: TGTGCCTGGAGCCAGGACGGTTCCTACGAGCAGTACTTC
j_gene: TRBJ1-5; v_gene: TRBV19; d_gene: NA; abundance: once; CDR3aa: CASSIDHLGRQPQHF; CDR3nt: TGTGCCAGTAGTATAGATCATTTGGGTCGCCAGCCCCAGCATTTT
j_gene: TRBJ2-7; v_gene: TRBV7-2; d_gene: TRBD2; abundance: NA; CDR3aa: CASSPGRAYYEQYF; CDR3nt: TGTGCCAGCAGCCCAGGGAGGGCCTACTACGAGCAGTACTTC
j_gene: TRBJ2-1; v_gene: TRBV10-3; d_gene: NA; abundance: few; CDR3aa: CAISGTGTLGDEQFF; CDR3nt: TGTGCCATCAGTGGTACCGGGACGTTAGGCGATGAGCAGTTCTTC
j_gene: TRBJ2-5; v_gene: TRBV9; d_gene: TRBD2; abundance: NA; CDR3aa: CASSVGTSGRGGETQYF; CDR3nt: TGTGCCAGCAGCGTAGGGACTAGCGGGAGAGGGGGAGAGACCCAGTACTTC
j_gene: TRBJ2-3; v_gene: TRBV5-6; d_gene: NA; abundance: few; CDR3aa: CASNRGRATDTQYF; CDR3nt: TGTGCCAGCAACCGGGGGCGCGCAACAGATACGCAGTATTTT
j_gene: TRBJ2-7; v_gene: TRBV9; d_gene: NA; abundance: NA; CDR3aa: CASSVVGSSYEQYF; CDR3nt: TGTGCCAGCAGCGTAGTGGGTTCCTCCTACGAGCAGTACTTC
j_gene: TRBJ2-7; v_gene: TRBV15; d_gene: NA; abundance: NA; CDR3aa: CATSRLGTYEQYF; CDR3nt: TGTGCCACCAGCAGACTGGGGACCTACGAGCAGTACTTC
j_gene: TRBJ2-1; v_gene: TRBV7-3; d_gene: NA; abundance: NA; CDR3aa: CASSLNAVSYNEQFF; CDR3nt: TGTGCCAGCAGCTTAAATGCGGTCTCCTACAATGAGCAGTTCTTC
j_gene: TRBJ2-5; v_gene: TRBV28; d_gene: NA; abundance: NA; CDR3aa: CASSDSGAGRETQYF; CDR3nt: TGTGCCAGCTCCGACTCGGGCGCTGGTCGCGAGACCCAGTACTTC
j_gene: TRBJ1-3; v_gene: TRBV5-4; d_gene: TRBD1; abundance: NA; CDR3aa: CASSLGGTGRGNTIYF; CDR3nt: TGTGCCAGCAGCTTGGGGGGGACAGGTAGAGGAAACACCATATATTTT
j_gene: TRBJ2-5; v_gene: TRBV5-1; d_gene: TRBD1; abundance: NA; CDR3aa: CASSLAQGSGLKETQYF; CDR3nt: TGCGCCAGCAGCTTGGCACAGGGGTCAGGCCTCAAGGAGACCCAGTACTTC
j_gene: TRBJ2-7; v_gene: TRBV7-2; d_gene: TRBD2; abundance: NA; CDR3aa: CASSPGPASGRRAGYEQYF; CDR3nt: TGTGCCAGCAGCCCCGGGCCGGCTAGCGGGAGGAGGGCGGGTTACGAGCAGTACTTC
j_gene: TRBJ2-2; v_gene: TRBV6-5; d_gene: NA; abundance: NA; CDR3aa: CASSYSNLDAGELFF; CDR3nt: TGTGCCAGCAGTTACTCGAATCTGGATGCCGGGGAGCTGTTTTTT
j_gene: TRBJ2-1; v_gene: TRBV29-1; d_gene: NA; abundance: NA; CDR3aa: CSVDAGYNEQFF; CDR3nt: TGCAGCGTTGATGCGGGCTACAATGAGCAGTTCTTC
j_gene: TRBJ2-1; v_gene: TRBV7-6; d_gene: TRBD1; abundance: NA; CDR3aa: CASSLRDRNNEQFF; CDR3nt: TGTGCCAGCAGCTTAAGGGACAGAAACAATGAGCAGTTCTTC
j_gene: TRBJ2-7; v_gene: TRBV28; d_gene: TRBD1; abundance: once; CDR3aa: CASSWYRGRTYEQYF; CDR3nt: TGTGCCAGCAGTTGGTACAGGGGGCGCACCTACGAGCAGTACTTC
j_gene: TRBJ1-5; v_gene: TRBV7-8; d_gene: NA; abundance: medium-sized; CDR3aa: CASSFRFQPQHF; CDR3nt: TGTGCCAGCAGCTTTAGGTTTCAGCCCCAGCATTTT
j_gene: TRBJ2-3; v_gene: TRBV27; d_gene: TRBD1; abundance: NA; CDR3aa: CASGRDRGTDTQYF; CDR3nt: TGTGCCAGCGGCCGGGACAGGGGGACAGATACGCAGTATTTT
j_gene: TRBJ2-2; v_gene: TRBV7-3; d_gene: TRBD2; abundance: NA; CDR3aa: CASSSSGTMAGELFF; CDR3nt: TGTGCCAGCAGCTCTAGCGGGACGATGGCCGGGGAGCTGTTTTTT
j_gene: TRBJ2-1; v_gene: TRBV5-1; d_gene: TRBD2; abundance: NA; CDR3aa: CASSLATTSVHEQFF; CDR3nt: TGCGCCAGCAGCTTGGCGACGACTAGCGTCCATGAGCAGTTCTTC
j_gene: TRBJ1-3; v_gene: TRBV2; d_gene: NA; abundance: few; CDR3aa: CASSAGQTTIYF; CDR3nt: TGTGCCAGCAGCGCAGGACAGACCACCATATATTTT
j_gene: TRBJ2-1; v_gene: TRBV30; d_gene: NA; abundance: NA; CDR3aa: CAWSPVRSRSMNEQFF; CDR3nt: TGTGCCTGGAGCCCCGTTAGATCCCGGTCCATGAATGAGCAGTTCTTC
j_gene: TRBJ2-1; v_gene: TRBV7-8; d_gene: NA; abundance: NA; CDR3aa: CASSLGRQGRYEQFF; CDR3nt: TGTGCCAGCAGCTTAGGGAGGCAGGGAAGGTATGAGCAGTTCTTC
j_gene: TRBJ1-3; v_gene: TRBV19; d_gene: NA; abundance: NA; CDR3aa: CASSIDLSRTNTIYF; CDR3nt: TGTGCCAGTAGTATAGATCTCAGCAGGACAAACACCATATATTTT
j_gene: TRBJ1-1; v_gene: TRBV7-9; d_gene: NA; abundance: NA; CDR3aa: CASSSGQNTEAFF; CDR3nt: TGTGCCAGCAGCTCGGGACAGAACACTGAAGCTTTCTTT
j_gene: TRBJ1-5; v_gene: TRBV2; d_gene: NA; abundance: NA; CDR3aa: CASSPRLGDQPQHF; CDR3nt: TGTGCCAGCAGCCCCCGCCTAGGCGATCAGCCCCAGCATTTT
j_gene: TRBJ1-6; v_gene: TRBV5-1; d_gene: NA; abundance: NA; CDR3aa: CASSLALEGRSPLHF; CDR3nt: TGCGCCAGCAGCTTGGCCCTTGAAGGGAGGTCACCCCTCCACTTT
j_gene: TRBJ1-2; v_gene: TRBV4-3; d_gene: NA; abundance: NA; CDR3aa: CASSQWGNYGYTF; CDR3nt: TGCGCCAGCAGCCAGTGGGGGAACTATGGCTACACCTTC